The clone carrying this TCR beta chain has at least ten counts. CDR3 length: 16 residues. In germline, CDR1 is SGHAT, CDR2 FQNNGV. With 4 bases clipped from V and 3 bases from J, the junction kept 8 bases outside the gene matches. One entry per CDR3 protein, called by TCRdb with MiXCR from the reads. In the table there are nearly 450,000 distinct CDR3 sequences, approximately 31% of which are singletons. This entry is derived from a study of T cell repertoires in cytomegalovirus infection. Study information: Both a matching HLA type and CMV infection were indicated by public TCR beta signatures.

This chain links TRBV11-2 with TRBJ2-2; 7 nucleotides match TRBD2. The sample consisted of PBMCs. The TCR sequence derives from a human donor in good health (CMV status not recorded). Some clones in this sample may be carry-over from other donors' samples. CDR3 residues: CASSSTKRGHTGELFF. In nucleotides, the CDR3 is TGTGCCAGCAGCTCTACTAAGCGGGGACACACCGGGGAGCTGTTTTTT.